This TCR beta chain was sequenced for a study of cytomegalovirus exposure and HLA in healthy donors. Points from the study as a whole: By HLA locus, TCR association rates varied in a later analysis, with DRB1 showing the most and HLA-C the fewest. Overall, some 160 TCR beta chains were annotated as cytomegalovirus-associated.

PCR amplification relied on 60 Vbeta primers (plus 13 Jbeta primers). Some clones are missing from TCRdb's copy, which holds only in-frame ones; the method was immunoSEQ multiplex PCR. The data show over 250,000 clones, roughly two thirds seen once. There are 14 residues in the CDR3. Germline CDR1 is SEHNR and CDR2 is FQNEAQ (reference sequence). J lost 8 bases, V lost 5 bases, and 9 bases had no gene match. As concerns this clone: As yet, its antigen is unknown.

The chain couples TRBV7-9 to TRBJ2-1, with 7 bases aligning to TRBD2. The sequence was collected from a female donor in good health and CMV-seronegative. The sample was PBMCs. The CDR3 loop is CASSPETSFYEQFF. CDR3 nucleotides: TGTGCCAGCAGCCCGGAGACTAGCTTCTATGAGCAGTTCTTC.